The 7 T cell receptor beta chains presented below share a single source sample, sequenced in a study of T cells in Graves' hyperthyroidism and ophthalmopathy. The CDR3 regions of TCR beta were amplified from RNA transcripts. The TCR CDR3 was amplified in a first-round RT-PCR using the HTBI primer set. MiXCR was run by TCRdb on the multiplex PCR reads, yielding one entry per CDR3 protein. The sample includes a few hundred thousand distinct CDR3 sequences, approximately 13% of them seen just once. Sequencing input: blood. Receptors were obtained from a young man with Graves' hyperthyroidism that later progressed to Graves' ophthalmopathy.

This clonotype has ten or more counts. CDR3 nucleotides: TGTGCCAGCAGTTTAGGGGATGGTGGAGGCTACACCTTC. As protein: CASSLGDGGGYTF. The J gene is TRBJ1-2, the V gene TRBV28, with no clear D. With 2 bases removed from V and 8 bases from J, the gap between germline ends came to 12 bases. CDR1 is MDHEN and CDR2 is SYDVKM in the germline V gene. The CDR3 is 13 amino acids.

The V gene is TRBV19, the J gene TRBJ2-5; D is unresolved. Germline CDR1 is LNHDA and CDR2 is SQIVND (reference sequence). Trimming pared 7 bases from V and 1 base from J, leaving 10 bases between. The CDR3 is 13 residues long. CDR3 sequence reads: CASTGTPQETQYF. DNA for the CDR3: TGTGCCAGTACTGGAACTCCCCAAGAGACCCAGTACTTC.

This rearrangement joins TRBV9 to TRBJ1-2; the D gene is possibly TRBD1 (5 bases). Germline V lookup: CDR1 SGDLS, CDR2 YYNGEE. The ends were cut back, 3 bases at V and 1 base at J, with 22 bases in the middle. This CDR3 has 18 residues. DNA of the CDR3: TGTGCCAGCAGCGCCTACCCGACAGCGGGGTTGGTTAACTATGGCTACACCTTC. It codes for CASSAYPTAGLVNYGYTF.

This clonotype occurred many times. The chain links TRBV7-2 to TRBJ1-1; D unclear. The CDR3 has 15 residues. Trimming removed 0 bases from V and 4 bases from J, with 12 bases in between. Germline V gene sequence: CDR1 SGHTA, CDR2 FQGNSA. The CDR3 nucleotides read TGTGCCAGCAGCTTAGCCTCCGGGGTGGCCACTGAAGCTTTCTTT. Protein sequence: CASSLASGVATEAFF.

This chain joins TRBV7-9 and TRBJ2-7, with TRBD1 identical over 10 bases. V was clipped by 6 bases and J by 7 bases; unmatched bases: 3. The CDR3 is 12 amino acids. Germline CDR1 SEHNR, CDR2 FQNEAQ (reference sequence). CDR3 sequence reads: CASRTGGGEQYF. Written as DNA, the CDR3 is TGTGCCAGCAGGACAGGGGGCGGGGAGCAGTACTTC. Looking up the rest from reference TRBV7-9 and TRBJ2-7 gives the full variable domain: DTGVSQNPRHKITKRGQNVTFRCDPISEHNRLYWYRQTLGQGPEFLTYFQNEAQLEKSRLLSDRFSAERPKGSFSTLEIQRTEQGDSAMYLCASRTGGGEQYFGPGTRLTVT.

This clonotype was found many times. V usage is TRBV27 and J usage is TRBJ1-2; weak D call: TRBD1 (6 bases). V lost 2 bases to trimming and J lost 10 bases, with 11 bases between them. The V gene's germline CDR1 is MNHEY and CDR2 SMNVEV (reference sequence). The CDR3 consists of 12 residues. The CDR3 sequence is CASSLDRRAYTF. CDR3 DNA: TGTGCCAGCAGTTTAGACAGGCGAGCCTACACCTTC.

This chain connects TRBV7-9 to TRBJ2-7, with D uncertain. CDR1 is SEHNR and CDR2 is FQNEAQ in the germline V gene (reference sequence). V lost 1 base and J 6 bases, leaving 4 bases between the germline ends. The CDR3 spans 11 residues. CDR3 coding DNA: TGTGCCAGCAGCTTAGTTGGCGAGCAGTACTTC. It is translated as CASSLVGEQYF.